The 3 T cell receptor beta chains reported below all come from one sample, sequenced in a study of HIV-infected children after antiretroviral therapy interruption (dated by TCRdb to the late 2010s). The method was 3' RACE. TCRdb lists the instrument as Illumina MiSeq. TCR libraries were built from RNA using a 3' RACE protocol with unique molecular identifiers to correct PCR amplification bias. TCRdb's own reprocessing of the public reads used fastp at Q25 and MiXCR and kept productive beta chains. Entries that share a CDR3 protein sequence are merged under the most common genes and DNA. The sample data list fewer than 8,000 distinct CDR3 sequences, and approximately 16% of these were observed just once. Of the sample, roughly 13% falls within the top ten clones. What the treatment or condition label conveys for this sample: PENTA 11 planned treatment interruption arm or continuous ART arm. The specimen comprised CD45RO+ CD8+ T cells from PBMCs, pooled from several time points, sampled from a donor given antiretroviral therapy, either interrupted or continuous. The meaning of the sample's cell subset or site label: memory CD8+ CD45RO+ CD45RA- T cells. The receptors originated from a pool of human donors with HIV.

The V call is TRBV5-1, the J call TRBJ2-2; D is unresolved. Per the germline V gene, CDR1 is SGHRS and CDR2 is YFSETQ. Trimming took 0 bases from V and 2 from J, leaving 5 bases between them. The CDR3 extends over 14 amino acids. CDR3 in amino acids: CASSLVSNTGELFF. In DNA, the CDR3 is TGCGCCAGCAGCTTGGTTAGCAACACCGGGGAGCTGTTTTTT.

The genes are TRBV7-9 and TRBJ2-5; tentatively, D is TRBD1 (5 bases). V gave up 2 bases and J gave up 3 bases, with 10 bases separating them. The CDR3 covers 14 residues. Germline-derived CDR1 and CDR2 are SEHNR and FQNEAQ (reference sequence). Here the CDR3 reads CASSLRQPKETQYF. CDR3 DNA sequence: TGTGCCAGCAGCTTAAGACAGCCCAAAGAGACCCAGTACTTC.

In its sample, this clonotype was seen many times. This chain links TRBV12-3 or TRBV12-4 with TRBJ1-1; 7 bases map to TRBD1. Trimming removed 5 bases from V and 1 base from J; junction bases left unmatched: 7. This CDR3 contains 15 residues. Here the CDR3 DNA reads TGTGCCAGCAGTCGCACAAGGACAGGGAACACTGAAGCTTTCTTT. Its translation: CASSRTRTGNTEAFF.